The 7 T cell receptor beta chains presented below share a single source sample, sequenced in a study of T-cell memory formation after mild COVID-19. MiXCR, applied by TCRdb to the 5' RACE reads, yields one record per CDR3 protein. The sample includes around 200,000 distinct CDR3 sequences, roughly a tenth of them seen just once. Source material: PBMCs or a T cell subset sorted from them (not recorded which). Receptors were obtained from a man aged 18 to 29 who had mild COVID-19 (a few samples of this study predate the infection). Cell type and time point are not known.

The gene calls are TRBV7-2 and TRBJ2-2, with 8 bases fitting TRBD2. Germline values: CDR1 SGHTA, CDR2 FQGNSA. Losses at the gene ends were 11 bases for V and 5 bases for J; bases not matched to a gene: 13. This CDR3 is built from 15 residues. CDR3 DNA sequence: TGTGCCTTGTCCCAGGCGGGGGGTGAAACCGGGGAGCTGTTTTTT. This codes for CALSQAGGETGELFF.

This clonotype was observed at least ten times. The chain joins TRBV9 to TRBJ1-4, with D possibly matching TRBD1 (6 bases). Per the germline V gene, CDR1 is SGDLS and CDR2 is YYNGEE. The CDR3 runs to 14 residues. The V end lost 10 bases, the J end lost 1 base, and 14 bases lay between the germline ends. The CDR3 DNA sequence: TGTGCCTCGAGTCAACAGGGAACTAATGAAAAACTGTTTTTT. Residues: CASSQQGTNEKLFF. Looking up the rest from reference TRBV9 and TRBJ1-4 gives the full variable domain: DSGVTQTPKHLITATGQRVTLRCSPRSGDLSVYWYQQSLDQGLQFLIQYYNGEERAKGNILERFSAQQFPDLHSELNLSSLELGDSALYFCASSQQGTNEKLFFGSGTQLSVL.

This clonotype was counted ten times or more. This chain links TRBV12-3 or TRBV12-4 with TRBJ2-2; possibly TRBD1 for D (5 bases). V was shortened by 7 bases and J by 0 bases, with 12 bases between the two germline ends. The CDR3 loop spans 15 amino acids. This CDR3 reads CASKGSGSNTGELFF. CDR3 DNA: TGTGCCAGCAAGGGGTCCGGTTCGAACACCGGGGAGCTGTTTTTT.

This clonotype was counted a few times. This chain uses TRBV11-2 with TRBJ1-1, with D uncertain. This CDR3 region has 18 residues. V lost 3 bases and J lost 11, with 31 bases in between. From germline, CDR1 is SGHAT and CDR2 FQNNGV. CDR3 DNA sequence: TGTGCCAGCAGCTTCCGTCCCCGCCCCGGATCTACGGCAAAAATGGCTTTCTTT. Translated, it gives CASSFRPRPGSTAKMAFF. The full variable domain, completed using reference TRBV11-2 and TRBJ1-1, is EAGVAQSPRYKIIEKRQSVAFWCNPISGHATLYWYQQILGQGPKLLIQFQNNGVVDDSQLPKDRFSAERLKGVDSTLKIQPAKLEDSAVYLCASSFRPRPGSTAKMAFFGQGTRLTVV.

This chain uses TRBV10-3 with TRBJ1-1; possible D gene TRBD1, 5 bases. V lost 8 bases and J 5 bases, leaving 18 bases between the germline ends. Germline CDR1 is ENHRY and CDR2 is SYGVKD. This CDR3 has 14 residues. The CDR3 DNA reads as TGTGCCATCCGAAAAGCGGGGGAAAGGACTGAAGCTTTCTTT. Encoded protein: CAIRKAGERTEAFF.

This clonotype showed up many times. Here the CDR3 reads CASSQDLNPGIGEKLFF. DNA for the CDR3: TGCGCCAGCAGCCAAGATCTTAACCCGGGAATCGGTGAAAAACTGTTTTTT. This chain uses TRBV4-3 with TRBJ1-4; D not resolved. Germline CDR1 is LGHNA and CDR2 is YSLEER. Trimming removed 0 bases at V and 7 bases at J, with 18 bases between. This CDR3 has 17 amino acids.

This clonotype was found a few times. V gene TRBV20-1 combines with J gene TRBJ2-3, with 9 positions matching TRBD2. V gave up 6 bases and J gave up 1 base; unmatched junction bases: 5. Germline loops: CDR1 DFQATT, CDR2 SNEGSKA (reference sequence). CDR3 length: 14 amino acids. CDR3: CSAPAGGGTDTQYF. The CDR3 nucleotides are TGCAGTGCCCCAGCGGGGGGTGGCACAGATACGCAGTATTTT.